These 15 T cell receptor beta chains originate from one sample sequenced in a study of regulatory and conventional T cells in RAG deficiency. Clones were read by immunoSEQ multiplex PCR, and TCRdb kept only the in-frame ones, dropping some. The data hold tens of thousands of clones, with more than 85% observed a single time. Conventional CD4+ T cells were sorted from blood as CD25-low CD127-high cells. Separately, the same data were catalogued under a study of regulatory T cells. From that paper: Primers: 52 TRBV forward and 13 TRBJ reverse.

Sequencing was performed on CD4+ T cells sorted from blood. The receptors were gathered from a human donor in good health.

The chain joins TRBV28 to TRBJ1-1; the match to TRBD1 covers 7 bases. Looked up from germline, CDR1 is MDHEN and CDR2 is SYDVKM. The V segment lost 4 bases and the J segment 10 bases; nucleotides outside the gene matches: 15. The CDR3 loop spans 15 amino acids. The CDR3 bases are TGTGCCAGCAGTTCCGCACGCCGACAGGGTCGGAGAGCTTTCTTT. This encodes CASSSARRQGRRAFF. Filled out from reference TRBV28 and TRBJ1-1, the complete variable domain reads DVKVTQSSRYLVKRTGEKVFLECVQDMDHENMFWYRQDPGLGLRLIYFSYDVKMKEKGDIPEGYSVSREKKERFSLILESASTNQTSMYLCASSSARRQGRRAFFGQGTRLTVV.

V is TRBV6-4 and J is TRBJ2-5; 8 positions match TRBD1. J lost 3 bases, V lost 6 bases, and 3 bases had no gene match. The CDR3 consists of 13 residues. Germline V gene lookup returns CDR1 MRHNA and CDR2 SNTAGT. In DNA form, the CDR3 reads TGTGCCAGCAGGAGGACAGGGAAAGAGACCCAGTACTTC. Translation: CASRRTGKETQYF.

The V and J genes are TRBV11-2 and TRBJ2-1; 7 bases line up with TRBD1. The germline V gene has CDR1 SGHAT and CDR2 FQNNGV. The trim removed 1 base at V and 3 bases at J, leaving 6 bases unmatched. CDR3 size: 16 residues. This CDR3 is CASSLVARQGYNEQFF. DNA of the CDR3: TGTGCCAGCAGCTTAGTCGCCAGACAGGGCTACAATGAGCAGTTCTTC. The whole variable domain, filled in from reference TRBV11-2 and TRBJ2-1, reads EAGVAQSPRYKIIEKRQSVAFWCNPISGHATLYWYQQILGQGPKLLIQFQNNGVVDDSQLPKDRFSAERLKGVDSTLKIQPAKLEDSAVYLCASSLVARQGYNEQFFGPGTRLTVL.

This chain uses TRBV18 with TRBJ1-1, with a weak D call TRBD1 (5 bases). Germline V lookup: CDR1 KGHSH, CDR2 LQKENI. The CDR3 consists of 13 residues. Trimming removed 6 bases at V and 5 bases at J, with 13 bases between. Written as DNA, the CDR3 is TGTGCCAGCTCCGGGACCCAGGAAACTGAAGCTTTCTTT. Protein product: CASSGTQETEAFF.

The CDR3 nucleotides read TGTGCCAGCAGCTTAGGCCTTAGCGGGAGGGCCCAGGAGACCCAGTACTTC. Amino acids: CASSLGLSGRAQETQYF. The chain joins TRBV7-6 to TRBJ2-5; TRBD2 matches 11 bases. Trimming removed 1 base from V and 5 bases from J; junction bases left unmatched: 9. The CDR3 extends over 17 amino acids. The germline V gene has CDR1 SGHVS and CDR2 FNYEAQ.

The J gene is TRBJ2-5, the V gene TRBV29-1; D is unclear. This CDR3 contains 14 residues. The V end lost 0 bases, the J end lost 5 bases, and 13 bases lay between the germline ends. Germline CDR1 is SQVTM and CDR2 is ANQGSEA. The CDR3 spells CSVEDRHFEETQYF. As DNA, the CDR3 is TGCAGCGTTGAAGATCGTCACTTTGAGGAGACCCAGTACTTC.

The chain has TRBV11-2 and TRBJ2-5, with D perhaps assigned TRBD1 or TRBD2 (5 bases each). Trimming shortened V by 7 bases and J by 0 bases, and 15 bases separated the two germline ends. The V gene's germline CDR1 is SGHAT and CDR2 FQNNGV. The CDR3 covers 15 residues. CDR3 in amino acids: CASTPRGPYQETQYF. CDR3 DNA: TGTGCCAGCACCCCTCGGGGACCCTACCAAGAGACCCAGTACTTC.

This chain uses TRBV28 with TRBJ1-5; D might be TRBD1 (6 bases). V was clipped by 8 bases and J by 5 bases, with 25 bases between them. There are 17 residues in the CDR3. Looked up from germline, CDR1 is MDHEN and CDR2 is SYDVKM. The DNA of the CDR3 is TGTGCCAGCTCGCTTCCCCTAGGCAGGGGCTCTCATCAGCCCCAGCATTTT. Protein product: CASSLPLGRGSHQPQHF. Combining the CDR3 with reference TRBV28 and TRBJ1-5 gives the whole variable domain DVKVTQSSRYLVKRTGEKVFLECVQDMDHENMFWYRQDPGLGLRLIYFSYDVKMKEKGDIPEGYSVSREKKERFSLILESASTNQTSMYLCASSLPLGRGSHQPQHFGDGTRLSIL.

This chain connects TRBV28 to TRBJ1-2; no definite D call. Deletions cut 3 bases from V and 2 bases from J, with 4 bases between. Germline V gene lookup returns CDR1 MDHEN and CDR2 SYDVKM. This CDR3 region has 12 residues. CDR3 bases: TGTGCCAGCAGTTTTTCCAACTATGGCTACACCTTC. Translated, it gives CASSFSNYGYTF.

This clone was seen once. The chain carries TRBV5-1 and TRBJ2-1, with D possibly matching TRBD1 (6 bases). The V end lost 5 bases, the J end lost 9 bases, and 15 bases lay between the germline ends. This CDR3 contains 13 residues. Germline V gene sequence: CDR1 SGHRS, CDR2 YFSETQ. CDR3 DNA sequence: TGCGCCAGCAGATTAAGGACAGAGGGTGAGCAGTTCTTC. Translated, it gives CASRLRTEGEQFF.

This chain uses TRBV19 with TRBJ2-1, with 9 bases matching TRBD1. This CDR3 is 15 amino acids long. CDR1 is LNHDA and CDR2 is SQIVND in the germline V gene (reference sequence). Unmatched junction bases numbered 14, after V lost 10 bases and J lost 7 bases. The CDR3 here is CATRESGTGINEQFF. CDR3 coding DNA: TGTGCCACTAGAGAATCCGGGACAGGGATAAATGAGCAGTTCTTC.

The V gene is TRBV6-5, the J gene TRBJ1-2, with TRBD1 identical over 10 bases. Germline V CDR1 and CDR2: MNHEY, SVGAGI. Germline trimming cut 6 bases from V and 5 bases from J; bases unmatched to any gene: 6. CDR3 size: 14 residues. Here the CDR3 reads CASSKGQGSYGYTF. The DNA for the CDR3 is TGTGCCAGCAGCAAGGGACAGGGGAGTTATGGCTACACCTTC.

The rearrangement links TRBV7-8 to TRBJ2-5; a possible D gene is TRBD2 (7 bases). The CDR3 is made up of 17 amino acids. CDR1 and CDR2 (germline): SGHVS, FQNEAQ. Trimming cost V 0 bases and J 1 base, with 15 bases left between them. The CDR3 sequence: CASSLAGGGPVQETQYF. DNA of the CDR3: TGTGCCAGCAGCTTAGCGGGAGGGGGGCCCGTCCAAGAGACCCAGTACTTC.

The V gene is TRBV19, the J gene TRBJ2-6, with no clear D. Trimming removed 6 bases at V and 4 bases at J, with 7 bases between. Germline V CDR1 and CDR2: LNHDA, SQIVND (reference sequence). The CDR3 runs 13 residues. The CDR3 bases are TGTGCCAGTAGCCCGACAGGGGCCAACGTCCTGACTTTC. Translated: CASSPTGANVLTF.

The chain's CDR3 is CASSSSGTSGSGGELFF. The CDR3 DNA reads as TGTGCCAGCAGCTCTTCCGGGACTAGCGGGAGTGGCGGGGAGCTGTTTTTT. The chain has TRBV9 and TRBJ2-2; 14 bases match TRBD2. J lost 7 bases, V lost 4 bases, and 9 bases had no gene match. The CDR3 covers 17 residues. Germline CDR1 SGDLS, CDR2 YYNGEE.